The 25 T cell receptor beta chains in this list originate from one sample, sequenced in a study of metastatic and nonmetastatic thyroid tumors. With MiXCR, TCRdb reprocessed the PCR reads. The sample lists several thousand clones, about 15% occurring once. No treatment of any kind had been given to any patient before thyroid surgery. The sample taken for sequencing was blood. These receptors came from a female donor with papillary thyroid cancer or a benign thyroid nodule (not recorded which). Some clones in this sample may be carry-over from other donors' samples.

There are a few counts of this clone. The J gene is TRBJ2-7, the V gene TRBV6-2 or TRBV6-3; D is possibly TRBD2 (6 bases). The CDR3 has 17 amino acids. Per germline, CDR1 MNHEY and CDR2 SVGEGT. V was trimmed by 6 bases and J by 0 bases, leaving 21 bases between them. The CDR3 DNA reads TGTGCCAGCAGCCGGGACTCCTTGGCGGAGAGCTCCTACGAGCAGTACTTC. The encoded protein is CASSRDSLAESSYEQYF.

By frequency in the sample, this clone is medium-sized. The rearrangement uses TRBV10-3 and TRBJ1-5; TRBD1 might be the D (5 bases). V was clipped by 6 bases and J by 2 bases, with 14 bases between them. The CDR3 spans 15 residues. CDR1 is ENHRY and CDR2 is SYGVKD in the germline V gene. The CDR3 region is CAISRQGSGNQPQHF. The CDR3, as DNA: TGTGCCATCAGCCGGCAGGGATCAGGCAATCAGCCCCAGCATTTT.

By share of the sample, this clone is medium-sized (0.01 to 0.1%). V usage is TRBV19 and J usage is TRBJ2-2; TRBD1 aligns across 12 bases. Trimming cost V 5 bases and J 4 bases; bases outside gene matches: 14. This CDR3 has 19 amino acids. Germline CDR1 LNHDA, CDR2 SQIVND (reference sequence). As DNA, the CDR3 is TGTGCCAGTAGTTCCATGGGGTTCGGGACAGGGGGCTCCACCGGGGAGCTGTTTTTT. This sequence encodes CASSSMGFGTGGSTGELFF. Combining the CDR3 with reference TRBV19 and TRBJ2-2 gives the whole variable domain DGGITQSPKYLFRKEGQNVTLSCEQNLNHDAMYWYRQDPGQGLRLIYYSQIVNDFQKGDIAEGYSVSREKKESFPLTVTSAQKNPTAFYLCASSSMGFGTGGSTGELFFGEGSRLTVL.

This clone is labeled as medium-sized (0.01 to 0.1%). V usage is TRBV20-1 and J usage is TRBJ1-2; D not resolved. The V gene's germline CDR1 is DFQATT and CDR2 SNEGSKA (reference sequence). This CDR3 has 11 residues. Trimming removed 2 bases at V and 5 bases at J, with 6 bases between. The DNA of the CDR3 is TGCAGTGCTAGAACAGAGTATGGCTACACCTTC. Translating gives CSARTEYGYTF.

This clone is medium-sized (0.01 to 0.1%) within its sample. The chain is built from TRBV2 and TRBJ1-2, with D uncertain. There are 12 residues in the CDR3. Trimming pared 6 bases from V and 6 bases from J, leaving 11 bases between. Germline V gene sequence: CDR1 SNHLY, CDR2 FYNNEI. The CDR3 DNA is TGTGCCAGCAGGGGCAGGAGCCATGGCTACACCTTC. It specifies CASRGRSHGYTF.

V and J are TRBV28 and TRBJ2-2, with D possibly being TRBD1 (6 bases). Matching the DNA end better, TRBJ2-3 makes the J call doubtful. The germline V gene encodes CDR1 MDHEN and CDR2 SYDVKM. The CDR3 contains 21 residues. The CDR3 DNA reads TGTGCCAGCATTTCCATTCGGATGGGGGCGGCTAGCCGGAGAGATACAGATACGCAGTATTTT. Protein sequence: CASISIRMGAASRRDTDTQYF.

This clone was seen a handful of times. The chain uses TRBV19 and TRBJ2-3, with 7 nucleotides matching TRBD2. The ends lost 7 bases at V and 0 bases at J; junction bases unmatched: 7. Germline V lookup: CDR1 LNHDA, CDR2 SQIVND (reference sequence). The CDR3 loop spans 15 amino acids. Written as DNA, the CDR3 is TGTGCCAGTAAATCCCTAGCGGCTAGCACAGATACGCAGTATTTT. It is translated as CASKSLAASTDTQYF.

A note on this clone: One junction end does not reproduce the germline sequence, and a read error may be involved. Other DNA sequences of this sample code for an identical CDR3. The chain carries TRBV12-3 or TRBV12-4 and TRBJ2-2, with 13 positions matching TRBD2. The CDR3 is 16 amino acids. CDR3 amino acids: CASSLGTSGRPGELFF. In nucleotides, the CDR3 is TGTGCCAGCAGTTTAGGGACTAGCGGGAGACCCGGTGAGCTGTTTTTT.

The V and J genes are TRBV12-3 or TRBV12-4 and TRBJ1-1; tentative D call: TRBD1 (6 bases). The CDR3 is 15 residues long. Trimming shortened V by 1 base and J by 8 bases, and 17 bases separated the two germline ends. The CDR3 reads CASSLGIRTAQEAFF. CDR3 sequence (DNA): TGTGCCAGCAGTTTAGGTATCAGGACAGCACAGGAAGCTTTCTTT.

This rearrangement joins TRBV28 to TRBJ1-5; 8 bases agree with TRBD1. CDR1 is MDHEN, CDR2 SYDVKM, per germline. This CDR3 is 15 amino acids long. With 4 bases clipped from V and 4 bases from J, the junction kept 6 bases outside the gene matches. CDR3 in amino acids: CASSSLDRVNQPQHF. The CDR3 coding sequence is TGTGCCAGCAGTTCCCTGGACAGGGTGAATCAGCCCCAGCATTTT.

On this clone: Since a much larger clone is just one base distant, this may be a read error. This chain connects TRBV5-5 to TRBJ1-2, with D perhaps TRBD1 (6 bases). Germline CDR1 SGHKS, CDR2 YYEKEE (reference sequence). The CDR3 totals 15 residues. For the CDR3, the DNA is TGTGCCAGCAGCACGGAAGGGACAACCGGAGATGGCTGCACCTTC. Translated: CASSTEGTTGDGCTF.

This clone is termed medium-sized. The chain joins TRBV6-5 to TRBJ1-2; 7 bases are a match to TRBD1. This CDR3 region has 17 residues. The V segment lost 0 bases and the J segment 4 bases; nucleotides outside the gene matches: 11. The germline V gene encodes CDR1 MNHEY and CDR2 SVGAGI. The CDR3 coding sequence is TGTGCCAGCAGTTACTCTCACCCAAGGACAGGAAGCTATGGCTACACCTTC. Translating it yields CASSYSHPRTGSYGYTF.

By share, this clone counts as medium-sized. The chain has TRBV7-8 and TRBJ2-7; TRBD2 might be the D (7 bases). V was clipped by 5 bases and J by 3 bases, with 17 bases between them. Germline CDR1 SGHVS, CDR2 FQNEAQ. The CDR3 runs to 15 residues. Here the CDR3 reads CASSHKGGAGYEQYF. For the CDR3, the DNA is TGTGCCAGCAGCCATAAGGGGGGGGCGGGCTACGAGCAGTACTTC. The full variable domain, completed using reference TRBV7-8 and TRBJ2-7, is GAGVSQSPRYKVAKRGQDVALRCDPISGHVSLFWYQQALGQGPEFLTYFQNEAQLDKSGLPSDRFFAERPEGSVSTLKIQRTQQEDSAVYLCASSHKGGAGYEQYFGPGTRLTVT.

To note about this clone: The junction shows a germline mismatch at one end, possibly a read error. The chain recombines TRBV6-1 with TRBJ2-2, with a weak D call TRBD1 (5 bases). Germline CDR1 reads MNHNS; CDR2 reads SASEGT. The CDR3 sequence is 14 residues long. The CDR3, as DNA: TGTGCCAGCACCCGACAGTCGAACGCCGGGGAGCTGTTTTTT. It specifies CASTRQSNAGELFF.

This clone was observed many times. The V and J genes are TRBV6-2 or TRBV6-3 and TRBJ2-1, with TRBD2 matching 11 bases. CDR3 length: 15 amino acids. From germline, CDR1 is MNHEY and CDR2 SVGEGT. V trimming: 5 bases; J trimming: 5 bases; junction bases outside the gene matches: 5. The CDR3 here is CASSITSGGNNEQFF. The CDR3 bases are TGTGCCAGCAGTATCACTAGCGGGGGCAACAATGAGCAGTTCTTC.

CDR3: CASSEARSVAGYTF. The CDR3 DNA is TGTGCCAGCAGCGAAGCACGGAGTGTGGCTGGCTACACCTTC. This chain connects TRBV7-2 to TRBJ1-2; D ambiguous. CDR3 length: 14 amino acids. Germline assignment: CDR1 SGHTA and CDR2 FQGNSA. The V end lost 5 bases, the J end lost 7 bases, and 17 bases lay between the germline ends.

Details on this clone: One base away lies a much larger clone, so this may be a sequencing read error. The conserved closing phenylalanine or tryptophan is absent in this CDR3, likely reflecting a read error. The same CDR3 can be traced to other DNA sequences in this sample. CDR3 bases: TGTGCCAGCAGCTCAGGTTCGTTAGCGGGAACAGATACGCAGTATTCT. Encoded protein: CASSSGSLAGTDTQYS. This chain joins TRBV11-1 and TRBJ2-3, with 8 positions matching TRBD2. The germline CDR1 and CDR2 sequences are SGHAT and FQDESV (reference sequence). The CDR3 has 16 residues. Losses at the gene ends were 4 bases for V and 3 bases for J; bases not matched to a gene: 9.

This clone appeared many times. This chain uses TRBV4-2 with TRBJ2-3, with 16 bases aligning to TRBD2. The CDR3 is made up of 19 amino acids. The germline V gene has CDR1 LGHNA and CDR2 YNFKEQ. Unmatched junction bases numbered 9, after V lost 3 bases and J lost 3 bases. The CDR3 here is CASSQSGTSGGAGTDTQYF. As DNA, the CDR3 is TGTGCCAGCAGCCAGTCCGGGACTAGCGGGGGGGCCGGGACAGATACGCAGTATTTT.

In its sample, this clone ranks as medium-sized. At the DNA level, this CDR3 is encoded by other sequences in the same sample as well. The genes are TRBV11-2 and TRBJ1-3, with no clear D. Germline CDR1 reads SGHAT; CDR2 reads FQNNGV. V lost 5 bases, J lost 7 bases, and 12 bases lay in between. The CDR3 contains 13 residues. The CDR3 DNA is TGTGCCAGCAGCCCCATCGCGGTTAACACCATATATTTT. Translating gives CASSPIAVNTIYF.

This clone occurred many times. This rearrangement joins TRBV20-1 to TRBJ2-1; D remains unclear. This CDR3 spans 15 amino acids. V lost 0 bases and J 4 bases, leaving 13 bases between the germline ends. Germline V gives CDR1 DFQATT, CDR2 SNEGSKA (reference sequence). The CDR3 DNA follows: TGCAGTGCTAGAGAGATGGCTGTCGAATACAATGAGCAGTTCTTC. Residues: CSAREMAVEYNEQFF.

By sample share, this clone is medium-sized. The rearrangement joins TRBV7-2 to TRBJ2-3, with D possibly being TRBD1 (8 bases). The CDR3 loop spans 15 amino acids. The V end lost 0 bases, the J end lost 5 bases, and 12 bases lay between the germline ends. CDR1 is SGHTA, CDR2 FQGNSA, per germline. CDR3 sequence: CASSLAQGEGDTQYF. CDR3 in DNA: TGTGCCAGCAGCTTAGCACAGGGGGAGGGAGATACGCAGTATTTT.

This clone has a single count. The V gene is TRBV11-2, the J gene TRBJ1-3; D is possibly TRBD1 (5 bases). CDR3 length equals 16 residues. V gave up 5 bases and J gave up 0 bases, with 14 bases separating them. Germline assignment: CDR1 SGHAT and CDR2 FQNNGV. The CDR3 sequence is CASSPQQAYSGNTIYF. The DNA of the CDR3 is TGTGCCAGCAGCCCGCAACAGGCATACTCTGGAAACACCATATATTTT.

About this clone itself: One base away lies a much larger clone, so this may be a sequencing read error. This CDR3 is also generated by other DNA sequences in the sample. The V gene is TRBV13, the J gene TRBJ2-3; D possibly matches TRBD1 or TRBD2 (6 bases each). The CDR3 spans 16 residues. The V gene's germline CDR1 is PRHDT and CDR2 FYEKMQ (reference sequence). The V end was cut by 5 bases, the J end by 4 bases, with 19 bases between. CDR3 nucleotide sequence: TGTGCCAGCAGCATGTCGACAGGAGGGGCAGCAGATACGCAGTATTTT. This gives the protein CASSMSTGGAADTQYF.

This sequence joins TRBV11-3 and TRBJ1-1; no reliable D call. Germline V gene lookup returns CDR1 SGHNT and CDR2 YENEEA. CDR3 length equals 12 residues. V lost 0 bases, J lost 11 bases, and 10 bases lay in between. The CDR3 region has the DNA TGTGCCAGCAGCTTAGATAGCCCGGCGGCTTTCTTT. Its protein is CASSLDSPAAFF.

The J gene is TRBJ2-7, the V gene TRBV2; D perhaps matches TRBD1 (6 bases). The V end lost 5 bases, the J end lost 5 bases, and 16 bases lay between the germline ends. Germline V gives CDR1 SNHLY, CDR2 FYNNEI. This CDR3 is 14 amino acids long. The CDR3 region is CASSPTPGADEQYF. The DNA for the CDR3 is TGTGCCAGCAGTCCTACTCCAGGGGCCGACGAGCAGTACTTC.